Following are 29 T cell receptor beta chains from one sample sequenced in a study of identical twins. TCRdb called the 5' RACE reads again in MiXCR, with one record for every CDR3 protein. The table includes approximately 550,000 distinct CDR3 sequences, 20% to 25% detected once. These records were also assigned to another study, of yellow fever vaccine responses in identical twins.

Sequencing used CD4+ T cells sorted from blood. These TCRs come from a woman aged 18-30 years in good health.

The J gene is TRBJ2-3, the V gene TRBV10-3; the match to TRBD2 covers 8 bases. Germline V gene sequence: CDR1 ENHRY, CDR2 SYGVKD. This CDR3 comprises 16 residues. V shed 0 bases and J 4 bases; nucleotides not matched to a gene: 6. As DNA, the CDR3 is TGTGCCATCAGTGAGTCGAGCGGGAGAGGCGCAGATACGCAGTATTTT. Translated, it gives CAISESSGRGADTQYF.

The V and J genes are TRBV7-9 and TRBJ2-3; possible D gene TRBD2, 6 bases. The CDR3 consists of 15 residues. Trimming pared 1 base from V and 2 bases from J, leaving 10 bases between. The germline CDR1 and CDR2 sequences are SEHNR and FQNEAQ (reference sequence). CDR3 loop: CASSLVAGFTDTQYF. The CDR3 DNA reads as TGTGCCAGCAGCTTAGTTGCGGGATTCACAGATACGCAGTATTTT.

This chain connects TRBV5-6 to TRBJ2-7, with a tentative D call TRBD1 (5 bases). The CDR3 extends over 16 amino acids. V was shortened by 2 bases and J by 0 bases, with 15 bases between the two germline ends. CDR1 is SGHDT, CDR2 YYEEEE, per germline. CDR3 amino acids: CASSFGRQGSSYEQYV. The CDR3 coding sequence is TGTGCCAGCAGCTTTGGACGCCAGGGCAGCTCCTACGAGCAGTACGTC.

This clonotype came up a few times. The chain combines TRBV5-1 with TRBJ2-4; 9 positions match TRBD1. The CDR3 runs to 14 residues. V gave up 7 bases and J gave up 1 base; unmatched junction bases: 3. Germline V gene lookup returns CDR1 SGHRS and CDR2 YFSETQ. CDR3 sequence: CASAGQGAKNIQYF. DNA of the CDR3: TGCGCCAGCGCCGGACAGGGGGCCAAAAACATTCAGTACTTC.

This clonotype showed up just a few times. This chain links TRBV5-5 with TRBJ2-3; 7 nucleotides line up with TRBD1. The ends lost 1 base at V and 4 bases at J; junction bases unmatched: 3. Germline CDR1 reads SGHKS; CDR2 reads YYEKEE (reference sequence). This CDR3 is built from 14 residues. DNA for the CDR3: TGTGCCAGCAGCTTGCCCGGGACAGCAGATACGCAGTATTTT. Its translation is CASSLPGTADTQYF.

The CDR3 is CSARDPGPRTGRPDTQYF. The CDR3 DNA reads TGCAGTGCTAGAGATCCAGGGCCGCGGACAGGGAGGCCAGATACGCAGTATTTT. The chain combines TRBV20-1 with TRBJ2-3; 8 positions match TRBD1. The CDR3 extends over 18 amino acids. The germline V gene encodes CDR1 DFQATT and CDR2 SNEGSKA (reference sequence). Germline trimming cut 0 bases from V and 4 bases from J; bases unmatched to any gene: 15.

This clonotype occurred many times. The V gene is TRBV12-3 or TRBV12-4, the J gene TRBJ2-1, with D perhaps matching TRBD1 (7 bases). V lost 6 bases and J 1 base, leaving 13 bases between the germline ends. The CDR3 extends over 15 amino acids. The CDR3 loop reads CASRGGQTSYNEQFF. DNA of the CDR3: TGTGCCAGCAGGGGGGGACAGACGTCCTACAATGAGCAGTTCTTC.

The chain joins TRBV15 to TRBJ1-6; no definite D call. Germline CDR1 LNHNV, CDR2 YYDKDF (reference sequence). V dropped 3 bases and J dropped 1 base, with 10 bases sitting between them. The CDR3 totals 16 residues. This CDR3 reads CATSSERRSYNSPLHF. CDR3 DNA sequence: TGTGCCACCAGCAGCGAACGGCGGTCCTATAATTCACCCCTCCACTTT.

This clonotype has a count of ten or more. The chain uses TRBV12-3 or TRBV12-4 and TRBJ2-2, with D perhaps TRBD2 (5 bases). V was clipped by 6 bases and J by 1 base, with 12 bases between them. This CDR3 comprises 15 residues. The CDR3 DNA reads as TGTGCCAGCAGCCCGGCCAGCGGGAACACCGGGGAGCTGTTTTTT. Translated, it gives CASSPASGNTGELFF.

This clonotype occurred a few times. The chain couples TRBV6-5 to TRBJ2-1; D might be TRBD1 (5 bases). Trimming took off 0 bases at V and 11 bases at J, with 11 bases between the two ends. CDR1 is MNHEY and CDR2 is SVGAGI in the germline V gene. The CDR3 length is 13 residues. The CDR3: CASSYSRGPQQFF. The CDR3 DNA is TGTGCCAGCAGTTACTCTAGGGGTCCCCAGCAGTTCTTC.

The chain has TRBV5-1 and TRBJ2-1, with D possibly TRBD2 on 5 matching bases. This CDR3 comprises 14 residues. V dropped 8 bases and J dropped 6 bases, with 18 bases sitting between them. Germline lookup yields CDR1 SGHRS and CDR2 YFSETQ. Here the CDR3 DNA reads TGCGCCAGTCGGCAGGAGGTGCTGGGCAATGAGCAGTTCTTC. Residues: CASRQEVLGNEQFF.

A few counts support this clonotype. The CDR3 is CASNRQTQETQYF. In DNA, the CDR3 is TGTGCCAGCAACCGACAAACTCAAGAGACCCAGTACTTC. The J gene is TRBJ2-5, the V gene TRBV6-6; D is unclear. Germline CDR1 and CDR2: MNHNY and SVGAGI (reference sequence). Trimming left V 7 bases short and J 2 bases short, with 11 bases between. This CDR3 contains 13 residues.

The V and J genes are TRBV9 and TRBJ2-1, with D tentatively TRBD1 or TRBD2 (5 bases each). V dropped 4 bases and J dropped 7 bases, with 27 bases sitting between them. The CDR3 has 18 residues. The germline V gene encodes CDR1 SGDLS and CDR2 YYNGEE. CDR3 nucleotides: TGTGCCAGCAGCCTCAAGAGGGATGGGGCGGTTGGGAAGAATGAGCAGTTCTTC. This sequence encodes CASSLKRDGAVGKNEQFF.

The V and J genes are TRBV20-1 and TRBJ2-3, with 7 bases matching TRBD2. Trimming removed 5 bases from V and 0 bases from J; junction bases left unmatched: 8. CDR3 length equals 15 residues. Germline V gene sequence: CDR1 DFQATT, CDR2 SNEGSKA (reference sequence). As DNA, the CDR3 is TGCAGTGCTCAGAGAGGGACTACTAGCACAGATACGCAGTATTTT. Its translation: CSAQRGTTSTDTQYF.

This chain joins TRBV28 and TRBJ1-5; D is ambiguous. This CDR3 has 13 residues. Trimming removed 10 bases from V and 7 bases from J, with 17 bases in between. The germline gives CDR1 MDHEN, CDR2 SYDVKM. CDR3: CAIMVQEGQPQHF. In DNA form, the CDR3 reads TGTGCCATCATGGTCCAGGAAGGGCAGCCCCAGCATTTT.

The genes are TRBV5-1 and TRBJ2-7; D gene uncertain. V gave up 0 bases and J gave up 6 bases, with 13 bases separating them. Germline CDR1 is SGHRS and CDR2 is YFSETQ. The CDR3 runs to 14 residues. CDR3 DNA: TGCGCCAGCAGCTTGGAACCCCACCAAACCGAGCAGTACTTC. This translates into CASSLEPHQTEQYF. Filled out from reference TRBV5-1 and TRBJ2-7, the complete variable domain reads KAGVTQTPRYLIKTRGQQVTLSCSPISGHRSVSWYQQTPGQGLQFLFEYFSETQRNKGNFPGRFSGRQFSNSRSEMNVSTLELGDSALYLCASSLEPHQTEQYFGPGTRLTVT.

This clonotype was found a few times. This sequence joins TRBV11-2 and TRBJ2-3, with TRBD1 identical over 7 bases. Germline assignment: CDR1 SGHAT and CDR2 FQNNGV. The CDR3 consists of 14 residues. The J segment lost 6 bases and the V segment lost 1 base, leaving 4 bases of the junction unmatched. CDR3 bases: TGTGCCAGCAGCTTAGTTAGGGGGCGGGATACGCAGTATTTT. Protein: CASSLVRGRDTQYF.

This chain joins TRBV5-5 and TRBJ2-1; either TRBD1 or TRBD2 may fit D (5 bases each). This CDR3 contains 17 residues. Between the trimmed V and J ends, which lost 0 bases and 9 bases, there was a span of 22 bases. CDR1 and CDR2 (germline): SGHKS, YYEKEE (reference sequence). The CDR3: CASSLGLGRRSGTEQFF. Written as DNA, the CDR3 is TGTGCCAGCAGCTTGGGGTTGGGACGACGAAGTGGAACTGAGCAGTTCTTC.

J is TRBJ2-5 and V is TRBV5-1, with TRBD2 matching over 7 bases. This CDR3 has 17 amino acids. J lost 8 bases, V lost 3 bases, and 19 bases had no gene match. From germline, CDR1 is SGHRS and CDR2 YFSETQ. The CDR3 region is CASSYQTTGTAGVTQYF. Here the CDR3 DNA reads TGCGCCAGCAGCTACCAGACAACCGGGACTGCGGGGGTAACCCAGTACTTC.

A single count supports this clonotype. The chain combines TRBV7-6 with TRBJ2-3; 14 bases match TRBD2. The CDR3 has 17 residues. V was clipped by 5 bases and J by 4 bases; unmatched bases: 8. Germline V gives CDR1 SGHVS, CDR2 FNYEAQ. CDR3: CASSQMGLAGVADTQYF. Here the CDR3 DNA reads TGTGCCAGCAGCCAAATGGGACTAGCGGGAGTCGCAGATACGCAGTATTTT.

The CDR3 bases are TGCGCCAGCAGCTCGGGACAGGGGCTCGACGAGCAGTACTTC. Translated, it gives CASSSGQGLDEQYF. This chain joins TRBV5-1 and TRBJ2-7; 10 bases are a match to TRBD1. The ends lost 3 bases at V and 5 bases at J; junction bases unmatched: 5. The CDR3 is made up of 14 amino acids. Germline V gene lookup returns CDR1 SGHRS and CDR2 YFSETQ. The whole variable domain, remainder taken from reference TRBV5-1 and TRBJ2-7, is KAGVTQTPRYLIKTRGQQVTLSCSPISGHRSVSWYQQTPGQGLQFLFEYFSETQRNKGNFPGRFSGRQFSNSRSEMNVSTLELGDSALYLCASSSGQGLDEQYFGPGTRLTVT.

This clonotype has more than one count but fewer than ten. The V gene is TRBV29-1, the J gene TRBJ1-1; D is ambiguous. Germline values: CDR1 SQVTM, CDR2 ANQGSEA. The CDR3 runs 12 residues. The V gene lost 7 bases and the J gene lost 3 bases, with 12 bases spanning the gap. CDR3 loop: CSAGDWDTEAFF. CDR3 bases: TGCAGCGCCGGTGATTGGGACACTGAAGCTTTCTTT.

The CDR3 DNA reads TGTGCCAGCAGTTTCCGCCAGGGGGGGAAGTCCTACGAGCAGTACGTC. It specifies CASSFRQGGKSYEQYV. V gene TRBV28 combines with J gene TRBJ2-7; D tentatively fits TRBD1 or TRBD2 (7 bases each). The germline CDR1 and CDR2 sequences are MDHEN and SYDVKM. The CDR3 covers 16 residues. Trimming cost V 3 bases and J 1 base, with 16 bases left between them.

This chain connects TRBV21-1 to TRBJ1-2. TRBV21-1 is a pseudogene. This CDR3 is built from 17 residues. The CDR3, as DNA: TGTGCCAGCAGCAATTCGTCTTTTACCGGGGGGACCCATGGCTACACCTTC. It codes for CASSNSSFTGGTHGYTF.

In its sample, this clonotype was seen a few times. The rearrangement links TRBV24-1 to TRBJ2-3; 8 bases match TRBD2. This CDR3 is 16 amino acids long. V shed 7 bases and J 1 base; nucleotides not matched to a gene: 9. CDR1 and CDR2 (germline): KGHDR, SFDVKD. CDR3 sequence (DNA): TGTGCCACCAGCCCATCCTCGGGAGGGGGCACAGATACGCAGTATTTT. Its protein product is CATSPSSGGGTDTQYF.

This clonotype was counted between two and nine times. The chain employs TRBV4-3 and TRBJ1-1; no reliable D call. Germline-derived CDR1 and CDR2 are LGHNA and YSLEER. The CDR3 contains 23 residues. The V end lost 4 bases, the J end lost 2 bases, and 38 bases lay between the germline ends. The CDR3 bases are TGCGCCAGCAGCCCTTCCTATGAACCTCAGTTCCGGTGGGGAAAAGATAGAAACACTGAAGCTTTCTTT. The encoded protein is CASSPSYEPQFRWGKDRNTEAFF.

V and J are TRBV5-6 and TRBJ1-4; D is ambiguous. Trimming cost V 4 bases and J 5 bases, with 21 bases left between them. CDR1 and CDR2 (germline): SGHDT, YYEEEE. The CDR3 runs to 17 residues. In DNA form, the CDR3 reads TGTGCCAGCAGCCCTAACAGTAGACCCATCAGGAATGAAAAACTGTTTTTT. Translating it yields CASSPNSRPIRNEKLFF.

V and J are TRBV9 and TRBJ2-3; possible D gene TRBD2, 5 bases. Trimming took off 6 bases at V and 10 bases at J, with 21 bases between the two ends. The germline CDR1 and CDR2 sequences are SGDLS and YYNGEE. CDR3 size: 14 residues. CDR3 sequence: CASKRDRGTESQYF. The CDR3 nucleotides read TGTGCCAGCAAACGTGACCGGGGTACAGAGTCGCAGTATTTT.

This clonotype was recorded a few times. The CDR3 DNA is TGTGCCAGCAGCGTTCTAGACAGCCAAGAGACCCAGTACTTC. Residues: CASSVLDSQETQYF. The chain has TRBV7-9 and TRBJ2-5, with D possibly matching TRBD1 (5 bases). Trimming cost V 5 bases and J 1 base, with 11 bases left between them. CDR1 is SEHNR, CDR2 FQNEAQ, per germline (reference sequence). The CDR3 totals 14 residues.